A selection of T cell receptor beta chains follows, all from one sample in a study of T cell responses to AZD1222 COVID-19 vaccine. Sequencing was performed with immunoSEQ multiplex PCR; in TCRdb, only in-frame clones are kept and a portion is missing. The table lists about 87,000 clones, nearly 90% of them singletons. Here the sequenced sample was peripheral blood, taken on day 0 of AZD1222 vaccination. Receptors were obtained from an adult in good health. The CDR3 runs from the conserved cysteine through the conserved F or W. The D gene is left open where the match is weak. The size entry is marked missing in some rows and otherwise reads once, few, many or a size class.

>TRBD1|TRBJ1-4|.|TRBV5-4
CASSRDRGNEKLFF
TGTGCCAGCAGCCGGGACAGGGGGAATGAAAAACTGTTTTTT
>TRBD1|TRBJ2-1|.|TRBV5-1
CASSLGGGRNEQFF
TGCGCCAGCAGCTTGGGAGGGGGCAGAAATGAGCAGTTCTTC
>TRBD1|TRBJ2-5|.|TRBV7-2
CASSSDRGETQYF
TGTGCCAGCAGCTCCGACAGGGGGGAGACCCAGTACTTC
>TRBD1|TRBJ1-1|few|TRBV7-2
CASSLIRAGGEAFF
TGTGCCAGCAGCTTAATTCGGGCAGGGGGTGAAGCTTTCTTT
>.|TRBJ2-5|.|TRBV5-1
CASIPGRAGETQYF
TGCGCCAGCATTCCCGGCAGGGCCGGGGAGACCCAGTACTTC
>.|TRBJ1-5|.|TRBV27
CASRIDEGGKKPQHF
TGTGCCAGCAGGATCGACGAGGGTGGGAAGAAGCCCCAGCATTTT
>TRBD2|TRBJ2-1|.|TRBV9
CASSVGSGRSYNEQFF
TGTGCCAGCAGCGTAGGTAGCGGGAGGTCCTACAATGAGCAGTTCTTC
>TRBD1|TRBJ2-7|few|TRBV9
CASSVAGAGGSDEQYF
TGTGCCAGCAGCGTAGCAGGGGCAGGGGGCAGCGACGAGCAGTACTTC
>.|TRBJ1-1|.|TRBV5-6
CASTAYATEAFF
TGTGCCAGCACAGCATACGCCACTGAAGCTTTCTTT
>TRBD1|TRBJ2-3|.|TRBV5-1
CASSSSSGTGLTDTQYF
TGCGCCAGCAGCTCGTCAAGTGGGACAGGGCTCACAGATACGCAGTATTTT
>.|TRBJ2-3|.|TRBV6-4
CASSEGGAPVGTDTQYF
TGTGCCAGCAGTGAAGGGGGGGCCCCGGTAGGCACAGATACGCAGTATTTT
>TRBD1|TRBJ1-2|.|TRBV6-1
CASREDRGTGSGYTF
TGTGCCAGCAGGGAAGACAGGGGAACGGGATCTGGCTACACCTTC
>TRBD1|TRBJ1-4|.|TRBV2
CASSPLTGGNEKLFF
TGTGCCAGCAGCCCACTGACAGGGGGTAATGAAAAACTGTTTTTT
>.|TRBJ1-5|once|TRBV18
CASSLEGGRQPQHF
TGTGCCAGCTCACTCGAGGGCGGACGTCAGCCCCAGCATTTT
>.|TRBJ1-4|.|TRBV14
CASSQFGLEKLFF
TGTGCCAGCAGCCAATTCGGACTGGAAAAACTGTTTTTT
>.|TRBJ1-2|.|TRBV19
CASSTPSGGDYGYTF
TGTGCCAGTAGTACCCCGAGCGGGGGTGACTATGGCTACACCTTC
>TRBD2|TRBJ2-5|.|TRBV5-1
CASSRQTSGQETQYF
TGCGCCAGCAGCCGTCAAACTAGCGGGCAAGAGACCCAGTACTTC
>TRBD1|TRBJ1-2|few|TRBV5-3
CARRSQGSGYTF
TGTGCCAGAAGATCACAGGGGTCTGGCTACACCTTC
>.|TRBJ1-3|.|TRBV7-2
CASSLHLGGLSGNTIYF
TGTGCCAGCAGCTTACATCTAGGGGGGCTCTCTGGAAACACCATATATTTT
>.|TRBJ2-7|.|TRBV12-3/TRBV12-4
CASSFDRSYEQYF
TGTGCCAGCAGTTTCGACAGATCCTACGAGCAGTACTTC
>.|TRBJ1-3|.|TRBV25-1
CASSEWQGSGNTIYF
TGTGCCAGCAGTGAATGGCAGGGCTCTGGAAACACCATATATTTT
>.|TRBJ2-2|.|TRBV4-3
CASSQARSYTGELFF
TGCGCCAGCAGCCAAGCGAGAAGTTATACCGGGGAGCTGTTTTTT
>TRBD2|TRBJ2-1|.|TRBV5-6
CASSLAGLAFNEQFF
TGTGCCAGCAGCCTCGCGGGACTAGCGTTCAATGAGCAGTTCTTC
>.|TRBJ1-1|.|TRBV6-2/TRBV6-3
CASSVTGTAKAFF
TGTGCCAGCAGTGTCACGGGGACTGCAAAAGCTTTCTTT
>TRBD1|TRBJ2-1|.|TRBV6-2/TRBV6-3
CASSYSRTGAFRSYNEQFF
TGTGCCAGCAGTTACTCGAGGACAGGGGCCTTTCGCTCCTACAATGAGCAGTTCTTC
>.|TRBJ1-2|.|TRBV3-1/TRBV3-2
CASSNYGYGYTF
TGTGCCAGCAGTAACTACGGCTATGGCTACACCTTC
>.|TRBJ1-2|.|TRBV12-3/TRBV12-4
CASSSGLGYTF
TGTGCCAGCAGTTCCGGCCTGGGGTACACCTTC
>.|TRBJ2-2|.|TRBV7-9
CASTNIGNTGELFF
TGTGCCAGCACCAATATAGGGAACACCGGGGAGCTGTTTTTT
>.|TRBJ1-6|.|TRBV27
CASSSGLDNSPLHF
TGTGCCAGCAGTTCAGGCCTAGATAATTCACCCCTCCACTTT
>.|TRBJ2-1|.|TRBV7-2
CASSLDARYNEQFF
TGTGCCAGCAGCTTAGATGCGCGATACAATGAGCAGTTCTTC
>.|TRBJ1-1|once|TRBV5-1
CASSLAWAGMNTEAFF
TGCGCCAGCAGCTTGGCCTGGGCGGGGATGAACACTGAAGCTTTCTTT
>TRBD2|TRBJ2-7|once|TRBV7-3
CASSRTSGPYEQYF
TGTGCCAGCAGCAGGACTAGCGGGCCCTACGAGCAGTACTTC
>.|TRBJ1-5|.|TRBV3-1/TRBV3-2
CASSRTDSNQPQHF
TGTGCCAGCAGCCGGACAGATAGCAATCAGCCCCAGCATTTT
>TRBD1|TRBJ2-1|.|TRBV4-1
CASSQDWQGADGDNEQFF
TGCGCCAGCAGCCAAGATTGGCAGGGGGCTGATGGAGACAATGAGCAGTTCTTC
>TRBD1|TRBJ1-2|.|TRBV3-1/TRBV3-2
CASRPTRGPDYGYTF
TGTGCCAGCAGACCTACCAGGGGGCCGGACTATGGCTACACCTTC
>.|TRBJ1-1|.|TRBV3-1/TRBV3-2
CASSPDGADTEAFF
TGTGCCAGCAGCCCAGATGGCGCTGACACTGAAGCTTTCTTT
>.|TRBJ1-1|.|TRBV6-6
CASTSRGDWPEAFF
TGTGCCAGCACCTCCCGAGGGGATTGGCCTGAAGCTTTCTTT
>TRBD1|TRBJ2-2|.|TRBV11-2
CASSTRGSNTGELFF
TGTGCCAGCAGCACCAGGGGGAGCAACACCGGGGAGCTGTTTTTT
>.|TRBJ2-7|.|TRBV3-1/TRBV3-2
CASSQDRSRQQYF
TGTGCCAGCAGCCAAGACCGAAGTAGGCAGCAGTACTTC
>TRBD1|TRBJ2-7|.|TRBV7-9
CASSSGTGRHEQYF
TGTGCCAGCAGCTCCGGGACAGGGAGACACGAGCAGTACTTC
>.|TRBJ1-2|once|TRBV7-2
CASSLGGLSYTF
TGTGCCAGCAGCTTAGGGGGGTTGAGCTACACCTTC